This TCR beta chain was found in a study of T cell clonotyping in hematopoietic cell transplantation. Study conclusions and caveats: Cells were unsorted, so CD4 and CD8 contributions were not separated.

The germline V gene has CDR1 SGHNT and CDR2 YYREEE (reference sequence). The germline V and J ends were trimmed by 0 bases and 5 bases, with 6 bases remaining between them. The length of the CDR3 is 13 residues. Data came from immunoSEQ multiplex PCR; TCRdb stores just in-frame clones and leaves some out. Of 35,000 to 50,000 clones listed, nearly 97% were seen once; the top ten hold 0.75% to 1%. Regarding this clone: What it binds is unknown.

The origin of this receptor is a man aged 25-45 years in good health. Some clones in this sample may be carry-over from other donors' samples. The sample taken for sequencing was peripheral blood mononuclear cells. The chain employs TRBV5-4 and TRBJ2-1; D uncertain. This CDR3 reads CASSLDTNNEQFF. The CDR3 nucleotides read TGTGCCAGCAGCTTGGACACCAACAATGAGCAGTTCTTC. The full variable domain, completed using reference TRBV5-4 and TRBJ2-1, is ETGVTQSPTHLIKTRGQQVTLRCSSQSGHNTVSWYQQALGQGPQFIFQYYREEENGRGNFPPRFSGLQFPNYSSELNVNALELDDSALYLCASSLDTNNEQFFGPGTRLTVL.